This entry lists 5 T cell receptor beta chains sequenced from one sample in a study of identical twins. Each CDR3 protein is one row after TCRdb ran MiXCR on the 5' RACE reads. The repertoire holds approximately 150,000 distinct CDR3 sequences, with around 3.4% as singletons. The sample comprised memory T cells sorted from blood. The receptor set was obtained from a man aged 18 to 30 in good health.

The sample holds many counts of this clonotype. J is TRBJ1-2 and V is TRBV27; 7 bases line up with TRBD1. CDR3 length equals 13 residues. Germline trimming cut 0 bases from V and 6 bases from J; bases unmatched to any gene: 1. The V gene's germline CDR1 is MNHEY and CDR2 SMNVEV (reference sequence). In nucleotides, the CDR3 is TGTGCCAGCAGTTTATCGGGACAGCATGGCTACACCTTC. This codes for CASSLSGQHGYTF.

As to this clonotype: This may be a read error: a much more frequent sequence differs by one nucleotide. This chain links TRBV5-1 with TRBJ1-1; no reliable D call. Germline V gives CDR1 SGHRS, CDR2 YFSETQ. The CDR3 has 14 amino acids. CDR3 region: CATSLAKGSTEAFF. The CDR3 DNA reads as TGCGCCACCAGCTTGGCAAAGGGTAGCACTGAAGCTTTCTTT.

This clonotype was seen ten or more times. The V call is TRBV6-5, the J call TRBJ1-1; no reliable D call. The CDR3 runs to 14 residues. Trimming stripped 7 bases from V and 0 bases from J, with 12 bases between. Germline V gene sequence: CDR1 MNHEY, CDR2 SVGAGI. The CDR3 reads CASTLEGLNTEAFF. As DNA, the CDR3 is TGTGCCAGCACTTTAGAGGGATTGAACACTGAAGCTTTCTTT.

This clonotype was recorded many times. The J gene is TRBJ1-2, the V gene TRBV6-2 or TRBV6-3; 7 nucleotides line up with TRBD1. Germline loops: CDR1 MNHEY, CDR2 SVGEGT. The CDR3 is made up of 13 amino acids. With V trimmed by 6 bases and J by 5 bases, 6 bases remained unmatched. The CDR3 sequence is CASSQGQAYGYTF. CDR3 sequence (DNA): TGTGCCAGCAGCCAAGGACAGGCGTATGGCTACACCTTC.

In its sample, this clonotype was seen many times. This chain connects TRBV9 to TRBJ2-1; D is possibly TRBD2 (6 bases). Trimming pared 3 bases from V and 4 bases from J, leaving 8 bases between. The CDR3 extends over 13 amino acids. Germline CDR1 is SGDLS and CDR2 is YYNGEE. CDR3 in amino acids: CASSERAYNEQFF. The CDR3 bases are TGTGCCAGCAGCGAGCGGGCTTACAATGAGCAGTTCTTC. The full variable domain, with the rest looked up from reference TRBV9 and TRBJ2-1, is DSGVTQTPKHLITATGQRVTLRCSPRSGDLSVYWYQQSLDQGLQFLIQYYNGEERAKGNILERFSAQQFPDLHSELNLSSLELGDSALYFCASSERAYNEQFFGPGTRLTVL.